A selection of T cell receptor beta chains follows, all from one sample in a study of blood T cells in healthy people across ages. TCRdb ran MiXCR on the 5' RACE reads and lists one entry per CDR3 protein. The top ten clones hold roughly 34% of a sample with fewer than 900,000 distinct CDR3 sequences, more than 40% of them seen once. Sequenced input: blood. Receptors were obtained from a woman aged 55-75 years in good health. Both conserved end residues are part of each CDR3. The D gene is left open where the match is weak. Not every row has a clone size; where given, it reads once, few, many or a size class.

V gene,clone size,D gene,J gene,CDR3 protein,CDR3 DNA
TRBV9,.,.,TRBJ2-5,CASSAGGQYQETQYF,TGTGCCAGCAGCGCCGGAGGGCAGTACCAAGAGACCCAGTACTTC
TRBV4-3,.,.,TRBJ2-5,CASSQGGGRQGWETQYF,TGCGCCAGCAGCCAAGGGGGCGGTAGGCAGGGGTGGGAGACCCAGTACTTC
TRBV5-5,.,.,TRBJ1-6,CASSPVVTRELVRNSPLHF,TGTGCCAGCAGCCCCGTAGTAACCCGAGAGCTCGTTCGAAATTCACCCCTCCACTTT
TRBV7-2,few,TRBD1,TRBJ2-7,CASSPAVQGAHREQYF,TGTGCCAGCAGCCCAGCAGTACAGGGGGCACACCGCGAGCAGTACTTC
TRBV3-1,.,.,TRBJ2-2,CASSQRQGCTGELFF,TGTGCCAGCAGCCAGCGTCAGGGATGCACCGGGGAGCTGTTTTTT
TRBV7-8,once,TRBD1,TRBJ2-7,CASSSRTGEGEQYF,TGTGCCAGCAGCTCGCGGACAGGGGAGGGCGAGCAGTACTTC
TRBV27,.,TRBD1,TRBJ2-5,CASSLSPDRANEQYF,TGTGCCAGCAGTTTATCCCCGGACAGGGCCAATGAGCAGTACTTC
TRBV9,.,TRBD2,TRBJ2-3,CASSAFSGRALTDTQYF,TGTGCCAGCAGCGCTTTTAGCGGGAGGGCCCTCACAGATACGCAGTATTTT
TRBV20-1,many,.,TRBJ2-3,CSAREPGPLPSTDTQYF,TGCAGTGCTAGAGAACCGGGACCCCTGCCAAGCACAGATACGCAGTATTTT
TRBV6-2/TRBV6-3,.,TRBD2,TRBJ2-1,CASSSPGLGNNEQFF,TGTGCCAGCAGCAGCCCGGGACTAGGGAACAATGAGCAGTTCTTC
TRBV4-3,few,.,TRBJ2-7,CASSQSQERYEQYF,TGCGCCAGCAGCCAATCCCAGGAAAGATACGAGCAGTACTTC
TRBV29-1,.,.,TRBJ1-5,CSVGPSDSNQPQHF,TGCAGCGTTGGGCCCAGTGACAGCAATCAGCCCCAGCATTTT
TRBV12-3/TRBV12-4,.,.,TRBJ2-7,CASSLRGGDTYEQYF,TGTGCCAGCAGTTTACGCGGGGGCGATACCTACGAGCAGTACTTC
TRBV6-4,once,TRBD1,TRBJ2-1,CASSDNPGGWGEQFF,TGTGCCAGCAGTGACAATCCAGGGGGCTGGGGTGAGCAGTTCTTC
TRBV20-1,.,TRBD2,TRBJ2-1,CSARSSGRRKYNEQFF,TGCAGTGCTAGATCCTCCGGGAGGAGGAAATACAATGAGCAGTTCTTC
TRBV5-1,few,TRBD1,TRBJ2-7,CASSTDRGFYEQYF,TGCGCCAGCAGCACAGACAGGGGGTTCTACGAGCAGTACTTC
TRBV12-3/TRBV12-4,few,.,TRBJ1-5,CASSFEGKEQPQHF,TGTGCCAGCAGTTTCGAGGGTAAAGAACAGCCCCAGCATTTT
TRBV5-1,many,TRBD1,TRBJ2-6,CASSLRTGFGANVLTF,TGCGCCAGCAGCTTACGGACAGGCTTTGGGGCCAACGTCCTGACTTTC
TRBV29-1,few,.,TRBJ2-1,CSATSPTSYNEQFF,TGCAGCGCTACGAGTCCTACCTCCTACAATGAGCAGTTCTTC
TRBV6-5,.,.,TRBJ2-5,CASSYSVLGETQYF,TGTGCCAGCAGTTACTCGGTCCTAGGGGAGACCCAGTACTTC
TRBV10-3,.,.,TRBJ2-3,CAISRVRGASSTDTQYF,TGTGCCATCAGCCGAGTTAGGGGGGCCTCTAGCACAGATACGCAGTATTTT
TRBV3-1,few,.,TRBJ1-6,CASSLGQLSPLHF,TGTGCCAGCAGCCTCGGACAGCTTTCACCCCTCCACTTT
TRBV7-8,few,.,TRBJ2-7,CASSVGGVAYEQYF,TGTGCCAGCAGCGTTGGCGGGGTAGCCTACGAGCAGTACTTC
TRBV12-3/TRBV12-4,few,.,TRBJ2-6,CASSFSRASGANVLTF,TGTGCCAGCAGTTTTTCGCGGGCGTCTGGGGCCAACGTCCTGACTTTC
TRBV6-1,.,.,TRBJ2-1,CASSGRGVYNEQFF,TGTGCCAGCAGTGGGAGGGGAGTGTACAATGAGCAGTTCTTC